This T cell receptor beta chain originates from a study of CD8+ T cells in alopecia areata. General study findings and limits: Clonality in lesional scalp, especially alopecia totalis/universalis, exceeded that of normal scalp. Compared with mice, patients displayed less clear TCR sharing, possibly for HLA-related reasons.

A word on this clone: The antigen remains undetermined.

V lost 4 bases to trimming and J lost 0 bases; unmatched junction nucleotides: 4. This CDR3 has 16 residues. The V gene's germline CDR1 is MNHNS and CDR2 SASEGT. cDNA prepared by RNA extraction and subsequent reverse transcription served as the template for sequencing. The repertoire was sequenced with immunoSEQ multiplex PCR; TCRdb's copy has only in-frame clones and lacks some. The sample lists some 150,000 clones; 62% were seen once. Sequenced input: CD8+ T cells sorted from blood. The clonotype comes from a human donor in good health. The J gene is TRBJ2-7, the V gene TRBV6-1; 12 bases are a match to TRBD2. CDR3 sequence (DNA): TGTGCCAGCAGTGTTACTAGCGGGAGGCCCTCCTACGAGCAGTACTTC. Translating it yields CASSVTSGRPSYEQYF.